The T cell receptor beta chain under discussion was sequenced for a study of T cells after yellow fever vaccination. Each CDR3 protein gets one entry after TCRdb re-called the 5' RACE reads with MiXCR. The sample has 500,000 to 550,000 distinct CDR3 sequences; around a fifth are singletons. The CDR3 contains 15 residues. J was trimmed by 7 bases and V by 6 bases; bases with no gene match: 7. In germline, CDR1 is MNHNS, CDR2 SASEGT. J is TRBJ2-1 and V is TRBV6-1, with 12 bases fitting TRBD1. The material was PBMCs, obtained more than 20 days after the first yellow fever vaccination. The source of this sequence is a man younger than 30 who received the YFV17D yellow fever vaccine. The chain's CDR3 is CASSTGTGGLNEQFF. CDR3 DNA: TGTGCCAGCAGCACCGGGACAGGGGGCTTGAATGAGCAGTTCTTC.